The 9 T cell receptor beta chains below come from one sample, sequenced in a study of multiple sclerosis patients with progressive multifocal leukoencephalopathy. Assay: immunoSEQ multiplex PCR; the TCRdb copy retains only in-frame clones and omits some. The sample records 25,000 to 30,000 clones, 85% being singletons. Time point: time of PML onset. The input for sequencing was PBMCs, taken from a patient treated with natalizumab. Receptors were obtained from a woman aged 25 to 39 with progressive multifocal leukoencephalopathy.

This clone ranks as medium-sized (0.01 to 0.1%). This chain joins TRBV5-1 and TRBJ2-7; the match to TRBD1 covers 9 bases. Germline CDR1 is SGHRS and CDR2 is YFSETQ. With V trimmed by 0 bases and J by 6 bases, 10 bases remained unmatched. This CDR3 spans 16 amino acids. CDR3 in DNA: TGCGCCAGCAGCTTGGAACCCGGGACAGGGTACGGCGAGCAGTACTTC. Its translation: CASSLEPGTGYGEQYF.

The chain has TRBV4-3 and TRBJ2-2; 10 positions agree with TRBD2. Trimming took 4 bases from V and 0 from J; bases not matched to a gene: 5. Germline lookup yields CDR1 LGHNA and CDR2 YSLEER. The CDR3 sequence is 17 residues long. Written as DNA, the CDR3 is TGCGCCAGCAGCCCCAGCACTAGCGGGGCGAACACCGGGGAGCTGTTTTTT. It specifies CASSPSTSGANTGELFF.

J is TRBJ1-2 and V is TRBV7-2; 7 bases map to TRBD1. The germline gives CDR1 SGHTA, CDR2 FQGNSA. CDR3 length equals 14 residues. Germline trimming cut 2 bases from V and 4 bases from J; bases unmatched to any gene: 4. The CDR3, as DNA: TGTGCCAGCAGCTTAACAGGGACAGTCTATGGCTACACCTTC. Protein sequence: CASSLTGTVYGYTF.

This rearrangement joins TRBV5-5 to TRBJ1-5, with 9 bases aligning to TRBD1. CDR1 and CDR2 (germline): SGHKS, YYEKEE (reference sequence). CDR3 size: 16 residues. Losses at the gene ends were 4 bases for V and 1 base for J; bases not matched to a gene: 6. CDR3 DNA sequence: TGTGCCAGCAGCAGAACAGGGGGCAGGAGCAATCAGCCCCAGCATTTT. This sequence encodes CASSRTGGRSNQPQHF.

The chain is built from TRBV6-1 and TRBJ2-6, with D possibly called TRBD1 or TRBD2 (5 bases each). Germline V gene data show CDR1 as MNHNS and CDR2 as SASEGT. The CDR3 is made up of 15 amino acids. Trimming pared 4 bases from V and 0 bases from J, leaving 7 bases between. The CDR3 sequence: CASSGDLSGANVLTF. In nucleotides, the CDR3 is TGTGCCAGCAGTGGGGACCTCTCTGGGGCCAACGTCCTGACTTTC.

With regard to this clone: Other nucleotide sequences in the sample specify the same CDR3. The chain is built from TRBV7-9 and TRBJ2-7, with a possible D match to TRBD1 (6 bases). The CDR3 totals 14 residues. Germline V gene lookup returns CDR1 SEHNR and CDR2 FQNEAQ (reference sequence). Trimming removed 5 bases at V and 1 base at J, with 12 bases between. As DNA, the CDR3 is TGTGCCAGCAGCGGGCAGGGGACGTCCTACGAGCAGTACTTC. Amino acid sequence: CASSGQGTSYEQYF.

The chain joins TRBV14 to TRBJ2-1; D gene ambiguous. This CDR3 is 13 amino acids long. CDR1 and CDR2 (germline): SGHDN, FVKESK. The V gene lost 3 bases and the J gene lost 5 bases, with 8 bases spanning the gap. In nucleotides, the CDR3 is TGTGCCAGCAGCCATCACTTGGACAATGAGCAGTTCTTC. This translates into CASSHHLDNEQFF.

The rearrangement joins TRBV7-2 to TRBJ1-6, with D unresolved. Trimming took 1 base from V and 11 from J, leaving 12 bases between them. The CDR3 spans 14 residues. Germline-derived CDR1 and CDR2 are SGHTA and FQGNSA. The CDR3 region has the DNA TGTGCCAGCAGCTTAGACAGCGGGAGCCCACCCCTCCACTTT. Encoded protein: CASSLDSGSPPLHF.

This chain joins TRBV30 and TRBJ2-7; D is uncertain. V shed 0 bases and J shed 3 bases, with 12 bases lying between them. Germline V gene sequence: CDR1 GTSNPN, CDR2 SVGIG (reference sequence). The CDR3 covers 14 residues. The CDR3 spells CAWSVGLNLYEQYF. In DNA form, the CDR3 reads TGTGCCTGGAGTGTAGGGCTTAATCTCTACGAGCAGTACTTC. The whole variable domain, remainder taken from reference TRBV30 and TRBJ2-7, is SQTIHQWPATLVQPVGSPLSLECTVEGTSNPNLYWYRQAAGRGLQLLFYSVGIGQISSEVPQNLSASRPQDRQFILSSKKLLLSDSGFYLCAWSVGLNLYEQYFGPGTRLTVT.